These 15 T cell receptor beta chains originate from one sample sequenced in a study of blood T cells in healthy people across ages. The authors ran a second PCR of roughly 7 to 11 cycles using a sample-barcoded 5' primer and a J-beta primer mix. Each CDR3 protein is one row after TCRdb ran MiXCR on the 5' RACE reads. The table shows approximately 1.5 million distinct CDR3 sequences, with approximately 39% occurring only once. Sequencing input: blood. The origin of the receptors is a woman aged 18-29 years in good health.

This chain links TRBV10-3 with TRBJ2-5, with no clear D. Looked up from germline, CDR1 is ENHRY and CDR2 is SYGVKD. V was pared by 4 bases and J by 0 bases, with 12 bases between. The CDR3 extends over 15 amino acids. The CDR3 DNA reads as TGTGCCATCAGTGGGCCCAATATAAACCAAGAGACCCAGTACTTC. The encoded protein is CAISGPNINQETQYF.

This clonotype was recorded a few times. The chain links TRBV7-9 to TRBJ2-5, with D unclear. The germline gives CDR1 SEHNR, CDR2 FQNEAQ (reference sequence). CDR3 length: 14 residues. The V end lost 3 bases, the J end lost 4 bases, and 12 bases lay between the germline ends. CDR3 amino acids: CASSLPGFPETQYF. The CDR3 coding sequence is TGTGCCAGCAGCTTGCCTGGGTTCCCAGAGACCCAGTACTTC. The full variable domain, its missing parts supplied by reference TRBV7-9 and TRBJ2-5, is DTGVSQNPRHKITKRGQNVTFRCDPISEHNRLYWYRQTLGQGPEFLTYFQNEAQLEKSRLLSDRFSAERPKGSFSTLEIQRTEQGDSAMYLCASSLPGFPETQYFGPGTRLLVL.

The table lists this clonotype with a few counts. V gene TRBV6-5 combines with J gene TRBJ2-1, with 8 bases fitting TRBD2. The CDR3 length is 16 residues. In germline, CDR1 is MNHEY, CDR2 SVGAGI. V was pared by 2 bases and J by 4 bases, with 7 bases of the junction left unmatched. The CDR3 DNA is TGTGCCAGCAGTTACCAAAGCGGGAGTCGTTACAATGAGCAGTTCTTC. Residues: CASSYQSGSRYNEQFF.

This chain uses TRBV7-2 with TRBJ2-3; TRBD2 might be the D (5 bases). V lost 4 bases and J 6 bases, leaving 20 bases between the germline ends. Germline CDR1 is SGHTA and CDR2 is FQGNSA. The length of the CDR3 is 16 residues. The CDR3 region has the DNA TGTGCCAGCAGCTCTATTGTGACTATTAGCATGGATACGCAGTATTTT. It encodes CASSSIVTISMDTQYF.

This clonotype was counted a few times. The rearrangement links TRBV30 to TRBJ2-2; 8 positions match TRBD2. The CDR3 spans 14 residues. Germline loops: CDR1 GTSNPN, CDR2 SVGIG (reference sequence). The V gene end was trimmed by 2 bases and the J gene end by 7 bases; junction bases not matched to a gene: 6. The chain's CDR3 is CAWSLGGADGELFF. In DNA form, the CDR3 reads TGTGCCTGGAGTCTCGGGGGGGCCGACGGGGAGCTGTTTTTT.

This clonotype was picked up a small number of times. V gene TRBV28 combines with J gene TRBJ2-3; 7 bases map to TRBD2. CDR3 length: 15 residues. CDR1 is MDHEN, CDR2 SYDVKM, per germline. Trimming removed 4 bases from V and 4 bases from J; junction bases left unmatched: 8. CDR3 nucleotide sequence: TGTGCCAGCAGTTCCCCCCAGGGAGGGGCAGATACGCAGTATTTT. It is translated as CASSSPQGGADTQYF.

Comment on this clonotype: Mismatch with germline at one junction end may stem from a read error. The DNA of the CDR3 is TGTGCCAGCAGTGCGGGGCTTAGCACAGATATGCAGTATTTT. Its translation: CASSAGLSTDMQYF. The chain links TRBV7-9 to TRBJ2-3, with D possibly being TRBD2 (6 bases). Germline V lookup: CDR1 SEHNR, CDR2 FQNEAQ (reference sequence). The CDR3 runs to 14 residues.

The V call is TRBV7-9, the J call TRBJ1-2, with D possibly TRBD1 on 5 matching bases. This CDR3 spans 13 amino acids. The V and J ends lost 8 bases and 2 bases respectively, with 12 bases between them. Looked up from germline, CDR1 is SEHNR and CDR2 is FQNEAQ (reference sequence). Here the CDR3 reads CASVDKKNYGYTF. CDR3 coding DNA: TGTGCCAGCGTGGACAAAAAAAACTATGGCTACACCTTC.

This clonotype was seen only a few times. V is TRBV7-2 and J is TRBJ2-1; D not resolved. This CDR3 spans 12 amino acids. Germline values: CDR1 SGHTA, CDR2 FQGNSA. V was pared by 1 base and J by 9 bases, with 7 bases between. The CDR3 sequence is CASSLGVGEQFF. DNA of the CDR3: TGTGCCAGCAGCTTAGGGGTCGGTGAGCAGTTCTTC. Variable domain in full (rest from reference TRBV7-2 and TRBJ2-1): GAGVSQSPSNKVTEKGKDVELRCDPISGHTALYWYRQSLGQGLEFLIYFQGNSAPDKSGLPSDRFSAERTGGSVSTLTIQRTQQEDSAVYLCASSLGVGEQFFGPGTRLTVL.

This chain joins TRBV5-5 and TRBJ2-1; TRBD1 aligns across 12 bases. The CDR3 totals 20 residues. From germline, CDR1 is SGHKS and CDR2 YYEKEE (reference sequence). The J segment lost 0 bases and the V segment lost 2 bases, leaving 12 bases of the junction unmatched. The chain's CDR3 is CASSFRGTGGDMSSYNEQFF. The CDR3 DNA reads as TGTGCCAGCAGCTTTCGCGGGACAGGGGGCGATATGAGCTCCTACAATGAGCAGTTCTTC. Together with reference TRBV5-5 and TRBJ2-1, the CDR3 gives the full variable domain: DAGVTQSPTHLIKTRGQQVTLRCSPISGHKSVSWYQQVLGQGPQFIFQYYEKEERGRGNFPDRFSARQFPNYSSELNVNALLLGDSALYLCASSFRGTGGDMSSYNEQFFGPGTRLTVL.

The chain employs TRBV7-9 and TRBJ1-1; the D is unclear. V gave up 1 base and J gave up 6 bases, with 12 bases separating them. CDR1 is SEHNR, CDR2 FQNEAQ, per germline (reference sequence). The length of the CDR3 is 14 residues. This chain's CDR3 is CASSLDVRWAEAFF. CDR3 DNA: TGTGCCAGCAGCTTAGACGTCAGGTGGGCTGAAGCTTTCTTT.

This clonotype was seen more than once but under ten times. CDR3 sequence reads: CASSPRSATGELFF. The CDR3 region has the DNA TGCGCCAGCAGCCCTAGGTCTGCCACCGGGGAGCTGTTTTTT. This chain links TRBV5-1 with TRBJ2-2; D remains unclear. Germline V lookup: CDR1 SGHRS, CDR2 YFSETQ. Trimming left V 4 bases short and J 4 bases short, with 11 bases between. The CDR3 sequence is 14 residues long.

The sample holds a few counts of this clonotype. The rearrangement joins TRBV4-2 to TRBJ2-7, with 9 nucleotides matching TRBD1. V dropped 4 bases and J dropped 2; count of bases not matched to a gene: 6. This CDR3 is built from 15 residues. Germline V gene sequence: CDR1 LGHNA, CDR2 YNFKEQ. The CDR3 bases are TGTGCCAGCAGCCGATCGACAGGGGGAACCTACGAGCAGTACTTC. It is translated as CASSRSTGGTYEQYF.

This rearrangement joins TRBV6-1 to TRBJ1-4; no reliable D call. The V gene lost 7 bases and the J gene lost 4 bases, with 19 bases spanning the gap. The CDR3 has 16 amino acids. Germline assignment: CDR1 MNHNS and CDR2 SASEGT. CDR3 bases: TGTGCCAGCAAATATGGTTTGGCAGACTATAATGAAAAACTGTTTTTT. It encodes CASKYGLADYNEKLFF.

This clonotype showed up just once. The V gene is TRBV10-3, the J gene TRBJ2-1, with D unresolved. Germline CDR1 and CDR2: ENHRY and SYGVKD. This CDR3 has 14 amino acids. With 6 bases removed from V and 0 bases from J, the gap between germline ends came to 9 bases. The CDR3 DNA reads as TGTGCCATCAGCGATATCAACTCCTACAATGAGCAGTTCTTC. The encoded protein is CAISDINSYNEQFF.